This is a list of T cell receptor beta chains from one sample in a study of T cell responses to AZD1222 COVID-19 vaccine. Assay used: immunoSEQ multiplex PCR; TCRdb lists only in-frame clones, some missing. The table records approximately 150,000 clones, roughly 93% of them present only once. The sample here was peripheral blood, taken 28 days after the second AZD1222 dose. Receptors originate from an adult who received the AZD1222 COVID-19 vaccine. The CDR3 runs from the conserved cysteine through the conserved F or W. D genes are given only for firm matches. Clone size is given for some rows only: seen once, a few or many times, or a class if the clone is expanded.

clone_size	j_call	d_call	v_call	cdr3_nt	cdr3_aa
NA	TRBJ2-7	TRBD1	TRBV6-4	TGTGCCAGCAGCGCCGCGACAGGGGCAAAGTACGAGCAGTACTTC	CASSAATGAKYEQYF
few	TRBJ2-2	TRBD1	TRBV10-1	TGCGCCAGCAGCCATTTCAACCGGGACAGGGAGGACACCGGGGAGCTGTTTTTT	CASSHFNRDREDTGELFF
once	TRBJ2-7	TRBD2	TRBV7-2	TGTGCCAGCAGCTTAAGTTCTAGCGGGTACTCCTACGAGCAGTACTTC	CASSLSSSGYSYEQYF
NA	TRBJ1-1	NA	TRBV5-4	TGTGCCAGCAGCATAAAGAGGAACACTGAAGCTTTCTTT	CASSIKRNTEAFF
NA	TRBJ1-5	NA	TRBV23-1	TGCGCCAGCAGTCAGTTTCATAAAGTAGTTCAGCCCCAGCATTTT	CASSQFHKVVQPQHF
once	TRBJ2-4	NA	TRBV6-2/TRBV6-3	TGTGCCAGCAGTTACTCGAATCCGGGACACTCAGCCAAAAACATTCAGTACTTC	CASSYSNPGHSAKNIQYF
NA	TRBJ1-6	TRBD1	TRBV19	TGTGCCAGTAGTATAGATCGGACAGGGTCAGACGCACCCCTCCACTTT	CASSIDRTGSDAPLHF
NA	TRBJ2-7	NA	TRBV5-5	TGTGCCAGCAGCTTAGGGGTTTACGAGCAGTACTTC	CASSLGVYEQYF
NA	TRBJ1-5	NA	TRBV3-1/TRBV3-2	TGTGCCAGCAGCCAAGTGATGGGGTACAATCAGCCCCAGCATTTT	CASSQVMGYNQPQHF
NA	TRBJ1-5	TRBD1	TRBV18	TGTGCCAGCCGGACAGGGACTCAGCCCCAGCATTTT	CASRTGTQPQHF
NA	TRBJ2-6	NA	TRBV19	TGTGCCAGTAGTATCACGACAGCAAGCTCTGGGGCCAACGTCCTGACTTTC	CASSITTASSGANVLTF
NA	TRBJ2-3	TRBD1	TRBV24-1	TGTGCCACCAGTGACACAGGGGGCCTGGGGACAGATACGCAGTATTTT	CATSDTGGLGTDTQYF
NA	TRBJ1-4	NA	TRBV6-6	TGTGCCAGCAGTTTCGAGACAACTAATGAAAAACTGTTTTTT	CASSFETTNEKLFF
NA	TRBJ2-7	NA	TRBV2	TGTGCCAGCAGTGAGGGGGGGCGACGGGAGCAGTACTTC	CASSEGGRREQYF
NA	TRBJ2-7	TRBD1	TRBV7-9	TGTGCCAGCAGCCCAGACCCGGGACAGGGTGCCTACGAGCAGTACTTC	CASSPDPGQGAYEQYF
NA	TRBJ2-1	TRBD2	TRBV6-5	TGTGCCAGCAGTAAGCGGGAAAGCTCCTACAATGAGCAGTTCTTC	CASSKRESSYNEQFF
NA	TRBJ2-5	NA	TRBV30	TGTGCCTGGTCGCGCATGGCACAAGAGACCCAGTACTTC	CAWSRMAQETQYF
NA	TRBJ2-1	NA	TRBV12-3/TRBV12-4	TGTGCCAGCAAACTAGGGACGGGGCAGTTCTTC	CASKLGTGQFF
NA	TRBJ2-1	NA	TRBV19	TGTGCCAGCCAGCACCCATCCTACAATGGGCAGTTCTTC	CASQHPSYNGQFF
NA	TRBJ1-4	TRBD1	TRBV7-8	TGTGCCAGCAGCTTAAACAGGGGGAGGGCTAATGAAAAACTGTTTTTT	CASSLNRGRANEKLFF
NA	TRBJ2-2	TRBD1	TRBV14	TGTGCCAGCAGCCAAAGTAGGGGACAGAGTAACACCGGGGAGCTGTTTTTT	CASSQSRGQSNTGELFF
once	TRBJ1-5	TRBD1	TRBV2	TGTGCCAGCAGTCCTGGGGACAGCGCTTATAGCAATCAGCCCCAGCATTTT	CASSPGDSAYSNQPQHF
NA	TRBJ2-1	TRBD1	TRBV7-3	TGTGCCAGCAGCCAGGGGGACAGGGCCTTCTTC	CASSQGDRAFF
NA	TRBJ2-5	TRBD1	TRBV9	TGTGCCAGCAGCGTAGAGTGGTGGGACAGGACGGAGACCCAGTACTTC	CASSVEWWDRTETQYF
few	TRBJ2-7	NA	TRBV7-9	TGTGCCAGCAGCTGGGGGTCCTACGAGCAGTACTTC	CASSWGSYEQYF
once	TRBJ1-2	NA	TRBV19	TGTGCCAGTAGTCCCCGGGGGTCGGAGGGCTACACCTTC	CASSPRGSEGYTF
NA	TRBJ2-7	TRBD2	TRBV11-2	TGTGCCAGCAGAGATAGCGGGAGATCTCGCGAGCAGTACTTC	CASRDSGRSREQYF
NA	TRBJ2-1	NA	TRBV19	TGTGCCAGTGCCCAAGGGGGACTTCCAGTCTATGAGCAGTTCTTC	CASAQGGLPVYEQFF
NA	TRBJ1-4	TRBD1	TRBV2	TGTGCCAGAAGCCGGGACAGGGGAAGGGAAAAACTGTTTTTT	CARSRDRGREKLFF
NA	TRBJ1-4	NA	TRBV11-2	TGTGCCAGCAGCTTTGGAGATTATCCCGAAAAACTGTTTTTT	CASSFGDYPEKLFF
NA	TRBJ1-3	TRBD1	TRBV4-1	TGCGCCAGCAGCCCAGGTCTCTCCAGGGGGACTGGAAACACCATATATTTT	CASSPGLSRGTGNTIYF
few	TRBJ1-2	NA	TRBV19	TGTGCCAGTAGTATAGACCCCACTAAAGAGACATGGAAGGGAGGCTACACCTTC	CASSIDPTKETWKGGYTF
NA	TRBJ1-5	NA	TRBV3-1/TRBV3-2	TGTGCCAGCAGTCCCTCGGGGGGTGCCCATCAGCCCCAGCATTTT	CASSPSGGAHQPQHF
once	TRBJ2-2	NA	TRBV5-1	TGCGCCAGCAGCCGAAAGAACACCGGGGAGCTGTTTTTT	CASSRKNTGELFF
NA	TRBJ2-1	TRBD1	TRBV19	TGTGCCAGTAGTACTTCTTTCGGGACAGGAAAGCAGTTCTTC	CASSTSFGTGKQFF
once	TRBJ2-2	NA	TRBV2	TGTGCCAGCGGTGCCTGGACAGTCTTAAACACCGGGGAGCTGTTTTTT	CASGAWTVLNTGELFF
NA	TRBJ1-2	NA	TRBV27	TGTGCCAGCAGTCCCGGGACGTCTAACTATGGCTACACCTTC	CASSPGTSNYGYTF
NA	TRBJ1-6	NA	TRBV2	TGTGCCAGCAGTGATAGGAGTGGAGGAAATTCACCCCTCCACTTT	CASSDRSGGNSPLHF
NA	TRBJ2-2	TRBD2	TRBV6-5	TGTGCCAGCAGTTATGAGCGGGAGGGGACCGGGGAGCTGTTTTTT	CASSYEREGTGELFF
NA	TRBJ2-3	TRBD2	TRBV9	TGTGCCAGCAGCGCTGGGACTAGCGGGTGGAGGGGCACAGATACGCAGTATTTT	CASSAGTSGWRGTDTQYF
NA	TRBJ1-1	NA	TRBV12-3/TRBV12-4	TGTGCCAGCAGTGAACAGCTGAACACTGAAGCTTTCTTT	CASSEQLNTEAFF
NA	TRBJ2-3	NA	TRBV5-1	TGCGCCAGCAGCCCCTCAGCGGCTAGCACAGATACGCAGTATTTT	CASSPSAASTDTQYF
NA	TRBJ1-6	NA	TRBV12-3/TRBV12-4	TGTGCCAGCACCCCCCGGAGAAATTCACCCCTCCACTTT	CASTPRRNSPLHF
NA	TRBJ1-1	NA	TRBV5-1	TGCGCCAGCAGCTTGGCCAATCCGAACACTGAAGCTTTCTTT	CASSLANPNTEAFF
NA	TRBJ2-3	NA	TRBV6-6	TGTGCCAGCAGTCCACTCCCCCCCCGGGGCCCCTACACAGATACGCAGTATTTT	CASSPLPPRGPYTDTQYF
NA	TRBJ1-5	NA	TRBV10-2	TGCGCCAGCAGTGAAGGGGGTCAGCCCCAGCATTTT	CASSEGGQPQHF
NA	TRBJ1-2	NA	TRBV5-1	TGCGCCAGCAGCGAGTACCCTGAGGGCTATGGCTACACCTTC	CASSEYPEGYGYTF
NA	TRBJ2-1	NA	TRBV7-9	TGTGCCAGCAGCCCCCCCCTTATTGGGGGAAGGGCTGAGCAGTTCTTC	CASSPPLIGGRAEQFF
few	TRBJ2-3	TRBD2	TRBV3-1/TRBV3-2	TGTGCCAGCAGTCCAGGCACTAGCGGGACAGATACGCAGTATTTT	CASSPGTSGTDTQYF
NA	TRBJ1-1	NA	TRBV7-8	TGTGCCAGCAGCCCGAGGGCAGACCAGAACACTGAAGCTTTCTTT	CASSPRADQNTEAFF
NA	TRBJ2-2	TRBD2	TRBV5-4	TGTGCCAGCAGCTCGACTAGCGGGAGCACCGGGGAGCTGTTTTTT	CASSSTSGSTGELFF
NA	TRBJ2-7	TRBD1	TRBV29-1	TGCAGCGTCGAAGCCCAGGGGGATCAATCCTACGAGCAGTACTTC	CSVEAQGDQSYEQYF
few	TRBJ1-1	TRBD1	TRBV11-2	TGTGCCAGCAGCTTGACAGGGGAGAGCACTGAAGCTTTCTTT	CASSLTGESTEAFF